This T cell receptor beta chain came from a study of T-cell reconstitution after alpha-beta-depleted transplantation in children. Unique molecular identifiers were incorporated into the prepared TCRbeta library. TCRdb recomputed calls from the PCR reads with MiXCR, one row per CDR3 protein. The sample carries roughly 200,000 distinct CDR3 sequences, approximately 6.9% recorded once. This clonotype has more than one count but fewer than ten. Trimming took 5 bases from V and 11 from J, leaving 13 bases between them. This CDR3 spans 13 amino acids. The genes are TRBV12-3 or TRBV12-4 and TRBJ1-6; D remains unclear. The receptor comes from a boy aged 2 to 10 with acute lymphoblastic leukemia, due to receive a stem cell transplant. Material: PBMCs, obtained before TCRalphabeta/CD19-depleted stem cell transplant. The CDR3 DNA reads as TGTGCCAGCAGTGCATCTGATCAGGCACCCCTCCACTTT. Protein sequence: CASSASDQAPLHF.